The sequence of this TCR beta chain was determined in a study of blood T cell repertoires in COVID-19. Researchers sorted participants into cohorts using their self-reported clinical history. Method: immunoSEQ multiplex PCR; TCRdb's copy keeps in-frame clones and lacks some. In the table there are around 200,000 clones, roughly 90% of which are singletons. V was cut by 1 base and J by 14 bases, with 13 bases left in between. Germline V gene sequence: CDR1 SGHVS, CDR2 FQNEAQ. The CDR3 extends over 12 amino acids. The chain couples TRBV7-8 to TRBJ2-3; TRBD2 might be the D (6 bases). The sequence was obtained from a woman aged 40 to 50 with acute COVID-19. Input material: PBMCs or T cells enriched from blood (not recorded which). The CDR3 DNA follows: TGTGCCAGCAGCTTAGGACGGGACTCCCTGTATTTT. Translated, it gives CASSLGRDSLYF.